These 27 T cell receptor beta chains came from one sample sequenced in a study of shared clonotypes between healthy human individuals. Assay used: immunoSEQ multiplex PCR; TCRdb lists only in-frame clones, some missing. The repertoire includes fewer than 3 million clones, about 90% of them detected once, and roughly 0.34% sits in the top ten. The sequenced material came from naive CD4+ T cells from PBMCs. Subset defined: CD45RA+ positively selected. The receptor source for this set is a man younger than 35 in good health. Some clones in this sample may be carry-over from other donors' samples.

This chain joins TRBV2 and TRBJ2-2; D is unresolved. Germline CDR1 reads SNHLY; CDR2 reads FYNNEI. The V end lost 7 bases, the J end lost 7 bases, and 13 bases lay between the germline ends. CDR3 length: 13 residues. CDR3 bases: TGTGCCAGCACCACGGTCTCCGGCGGGGAGCTGTTTTTT. This gives the protein CASTTVSGGELFF.

The chain recombines TRBV28 with TRBJ1-4; maybe TRBD1 (5 bases). V dropped 0 bases and J dropped 8 bases, with 13 bases sitting between them. This CDR3 region has 15 residues. The germline CDR1 and CDR2 sequences are MDHEN and SYDVKM. CDR3 loop: CASSLWGRVGEKLFF. In DNA, the CDR3 is TGTGCCAGCAGTTTATGGGGCAGGGTCGGGGAAAAACTGTTTTTT.

This rearrangement joins TRBV11-2 to TRBJ2-1; no firm D call. The CDR3 covers 11 residues. Germline V lookup: CDR1 SGHAT, CDR2 FQNNGV. Trimming removed 11 bases at V and 3 bases at J, with 8 bases between. The CDR3 DNA is TGTGCCTCGGCCATCTACAATGAGCAGTTCTTC. Residues: CASAIYNEQFF.

The V and J genes are TRBV10-3 and TRBJ2-1, with 15 bases lining up with TRBD2. This CDR3 is 16 amino acids long. Germline lookup yields CDR1 ENHRY and CDR2 SYGVKD. V shed 7 bases, J shed 7 bases, and the junction held 8 bases outside the gene matches. The CDR3 is CAITPGLAGGLNEQFF. The CDR3, as DNA: TGTGCCATCACCCCAGGACTAGCGGGAGGGCTTAATGAGCAGTTCTTC.

V is TRBV7-9 and J is TRBJ2-7, with D possibly matching TRBD1 (6 bases). Looked up from germline, CDR1 is SEHNR and CDR2 is FQNEAQ (reference sequence). Trimming took 5 bases from V and 6 from J, leaving 14 bases between them. CDR3 size: 13 residues. CDR3 region: CASSLTGLSEQYF. CDR3 nucleotide sequence: TGTGCCAGCAGCCTTACAGGGCTGTCCGAGCAGTACTTC.

V and J are TRBV9 and TRBJ1-5; possible D gene TRBD1, 6 bases. The germline V gene has CDR1 SGDLS and CDR2 YYNGEE. Trimming pared 4 bases from V and 3 bases from J, leaving 14 bases between. The CDR3 covers 15 residues. The CDR3 DNA follows: TGTGCCAGCAGCTCAACAGGGCACCACAATCAGCCCCAGCATTTT. Translated: CASSSTGHHNQPQHF.

A word on this clone: Other DNA sequences within the sample encode an identical CDR3. The chain is built from TRBV30 and TRBJ1-5; 7 bases map to TRBD1. The CDR3 has 13 residues. The germline V gene has CDR1 GTSNPN and CDR2 SVGIG (reference sequence). Germline trimming cut 4 bases from V and 2 bases from J; bases unmatched to any gene: 2. The CDR3, as DNA: TGTGCCTGGACAGGGGGTGGCAATCAGCCCCAGCATTTT. Translated, it gives CAWTGGGNQPQHF.

The chain couples TRBV27 to TRBJ1-1; 10 bases are shared with TRBD1. Germline values: CDR1 MNHEY, CDR2 SMNVEV (reference sequence). After removal of 5 bases from V and 8 bases from J, the junction contained 11 bases not matched to a gene. The CDR3 length is 15 residues. The CDR3 sequence: CASSSRDRGRMEAFF. The CDR3, as DNA: TGTGCCAGCAGTAGCCGGGACAGGGGAAGGATGGAAGCTTTCTTT.

On this clone itself: A read error may explain this, as a much larger clone is one base away. Other DNA sequences within the sample encode an identical CDR3. The genes are TRBV4-3 and TRBJ2-5; the D is unclear. CDR1 is LGHNA, CDR2 YSLEER, per germline. Trimming removed 0 bases from V and 5 bases from J, with 7 bases in between. The CDR3 sequence is 13 residues long. CDR3 coding DNA: TGCGCCAGCAGCCAAGAAGGTGGGGAGACCCAGTACTTC. It yields the protein CASSQEGGETQYF.

The gene calls are TRBV6-5 and TRBJ2-7; D is possibly TRBD1 (6 bases). V was pared by 0 bases and J by 4 bases, with 10 bases between. CDR1 is MNHEY, CDR2 SVGAGI, per germline. The length of the CDR3 is 14 residues. The CDR3 bases are TGTGCCAGCAGTTACTCGGCAACAGGGTACGAGCAGTACTTC. Its translation: CASSYSATGYEQYF.

This clone was seen once. The V call is TRBV5-1, the J call TRBJ2-6; either TRBD1 or TRBD2 may supply D (7 bases each). From germline, CDR1 is SGHRS and CDR2 YFSETQ. CDR3 size: 18 residues. Trimming left V 6 bases short and J 3 bases short, with 22 bases between. Here the CDR3 reads CASKLDREGIGGANVLTF. CDR3 nucleotides: TGCGCCAGCAAGTTAGACAGGGAGGGGATTGGTGGGGCCAACGTCCTGACTTTC. The full variable domain, its missing parts supplied by reference TRBV5-1 and TRBJ2-6, is KAGVTQTPRYLIKTRGQQVTLSCSPISGHRSVSWYQQTPGQGLQFLFEYFSETQRNKGNFPGRFSGRQFSNSRSEMNVSTLELGDSALYLCASKLDREGIGGANVLTFGAGSRLTVL.

The rearrangement joins TRBV19 to TRBJ1-5, with D perhaps matching TRBD1 (5 bases). Germline CDR1 and CDR2: LNHDA and SQIVND (reference sequence). V dropped 5 bases and J dropped 0 bases, with 17 bases sitting between them. This CDR3 region has 17 residues. CDR3 bases: TGTGCCAGTAGTTGGGGGGGAGGGGACTTTAGCAATCAGCCCCAGCATTTT. It yields the protein CASSWGGGDFSNQPQHF.

The genes are TRBV29-1 and TRBJ1-2, with 10 nucleotides matching TRBD1. CDR3 size: 13 residues. J lost 7 bases, V lost 2 bases, and 4 bases had no gene match. Germline CDR1 reads SQVTM; CDR2 reads ANQGSEA. CDR3 in DNA: TGCAGCGTTGAACCATGGGACAGGGGTGGCTACACCTTC. This encodes CSVEPWDRGGYTF. The complete variable domain, with remaining parts taken from reference TRBV29-1 and TRBJ1-2, reads SAVISQKPSRDICQRGTSLTIQCQVDSQVTMMFWYRQQPGQSLTLIATANQGSEATYESGFVIDKFPISRPNLTFSTLTVSNMSPEDSSIYLCSVEPWDRGGYTFGSGTRLTVV.

The chain employs TRBV5-1 and TRBJ2-1; either TRBD1 or TRBD2 may fit D (5 bases each). Trimming removed 5 bases from V and 6 bases from J, with 15 bases in between. Germline V gene lookup returns CDR1 SGHRS and CDR2 YFSETQ. The CDR3 contains 14 residues. The CDR3 DNA reads as TGCGCCAGCAGGACAGCGGAAGCCCTCAATGAGCAGTTCTTC. Translating gives CASRTAEALNEQFF.

Points on this clone: The same CDR3 arises from other DNA sequences in this sample as well. The CDR3 region is CASTTRTGTYEQYF. The CDR3 DNA follows: TGTGCCAGCACCACCCGGACTGGAACTTACGAGCAGTACTTC. This chain links TRBV28 with TRBJ2-7; a possible D gene is TRBD2 (5 bases). Germline V CDR1 and CDR2: MDHEN, SYDVKM. Trimming cost V 7 bases and J 4 bases, with 17 bases left between them. This CDR3 comprises 14 residues.

The chain uses TRBV18 and TRBJ2-7, with D perhaps being TRBD1 or TRBD2 (5 bases each). V dropped 3 bases and J dropped 2 bases, with 11 bases sitting between them. This CDR3 comprises 14 residues. Per the germline V gene, CDR1 is KGHSH and CDR2 is LQKENI. CDR3: CASSPSGPPYEQYF. DNA for the CDR3: TGTGCCAGCTCACCGTCGGGACCTCCCTACGAGCAGTACTTC.

CDR3 loop: CASSPGVVVNYEQYF. CDR3 nucleotide sequence: TGTGCCAGCAGTCCAGGGGTCGTGGTCAACTACGAGCAGTACTTC. The rearrangement joins TRBV2 to TRBJ2-7; a possible D gene is TRBD1 (6 bases). CDR1 and CDR2 (germline): SNHLY, FYNNEI. V lost 5 bases, J lost 3 bases, and 17 bases lay in between. The CDR3 is made up of 15 amino acids.

The rearrangement links TRBV6-5 to TRBJ1-2; D remains unclear. Germline V gene lookup returns CDR1 MNHEY and CDR2 SVGAGI. The CDR3 consists of 14 residues. Trimming removed 7 bases at V and 2 bases at J, with 14 bases between. The DNA for the CDR3 is TGTGCCAGCAAGAGGTTGGGTCAGAACTATGGCTACACCTTC. It encodes CASKRLGQNYGYTF.

The CDR3 nucleotides are TGTGCCAGCAGCCTTGGCCGGGACAGGGGTGTCGCCGGGGAGCTGTTTTTT. It is translated as CASSLGRDRGVAGELFF. The rearrangement joins TRBV7-2 to TRBJ2-2, with 10 bases matching TRBD1. The length of the CDR3 is 17 residues. V lost 5 bases and J lost 6; bases outside the gene matches: 12. Germline loops: CDR1 SGHTA, CDR2 FQGNSA. Variable domain in full (rest from reference TRBV7-2 and TRBJ2-2): GAGVSQSPSNKVTEKGKDVELRCDPISGHTALYWYRQSLGQGLEFLIYFQGNSAPDKSGLPSDRFSAERTGGSVSTLTIQRTQQEDSAVYLCASSLGRDRGVAGELFFGEGSRLTVL.

V gene TRBV5-1 combines with J gene TRBJ2-1, with 9 positions matching TRBD2. Germline lookup yields CDR1 SGHRS and CDR2 YFSETQ. Unmatched junction bases numbered 4, after V lost 0 bases and J lost 6 bases. The length of the CDR3 is 15 residues. As DNA, the CDR3 is TGCGCCAGCAGCTTGGACGCGGGAGGGGCCAATGAGCAGTTCTTC. It codes for CASSLDAGGANEQFF.

About this clone itself: A read error may be the cause here, since a much bigger clone is one base away. This specimen includes other DNA sequences encoding the same CDR3. The V gene is TRBV2, the J gene TRBJ1-1, with a weak D call TRBD1 (6 bases). This CDR3 comprises 13 residues. Trimming removed 4 bases at V and 0 bases at J, with 6 bases between. CDR1 and CDR2 (germline): SNHLY, FYNNEI. The CDR3 loop is CASSGQVNTEAFF. Here the CDR3 DNA reads TGTGCCAGCAGTGGACAGGTGAACACTGAAGCTTTCTTT.

The chain employs TRBV28 and TRBJ1-1; TRBD1 matches at 9 bases. J lost 10 bases, V lost 4 bases, and 7 bases had no gene match. This CDR3 is 13 amino acids long. The V gene's germline CDR1 is MDHEN and CDR2 SYDVKM. This CDR3 reads CASSSQGARTAFF. The CDR3 DNA is TGTGCCAGCAGTTCACAGGGGGCGCGGACAGCTTTCTTT.

The chain recombines TRBV5-1 with TRBJ2-7; no firm D call. This CDR3 has 14 residues. Trimming pared 2 bases from V and 1 base from J, leaving 10 bases between. Germline lookup yields CDR1 SGHRS and CDR2 YFSETQ. CDR3 in amino acids: CASSFEDGSYEQYF. CDR3 in DNA: TGCGCCAGCAGCTTCGAGGACGGGTCCTACGAGCAGTACTTC.

This sequence joins TRBV19 and TRBJ2-7; 10 bases agree with TRBD2. The CDR3 is 14 residues long. The trim removed 9 bases at V and 3 bases at J, leaving 8 bases unmatched. Germline V gene data show CDR1 as LNHDA and CDR2 as SQIVND (reference sequence). The CDR3 protein is CARVTGLALYEQYF. CDR3 in DNA: TGTGCCAGGGTTACGGGACTAGCGCTCTACGAGCAGTACTTC.

The gene calls are TRBV4-1 and TRBJ2-1; D is undetermined. Germline-derived CDR1 and CDR2 are MGHRA and YSYEKL. This CDR3 is 16 amino acids long. Trimming left V 1 base short and J 0 bases short, with 10 bases between. Here the CDR3 reads CASSQAEVSSYNEQFF. The CDR3 DNA reads as TGCGCCAGCAGCCAAGCTGAGGTCAGCTCCTACAATGAGCAGTTCTTC.

The chain carries TRBV28 and TRBJ2-2, with 7 bases that match TRBD2. V lost 5 bases to trimming and J lost 7 bases; unmatched junction nucleotides: 16. CDR1 is MDHEN, CDR2 SYDVKM, per germline. This CDR3 spans 17 amino acids. Here the CDR3 reads CASSVLGLAEWDGELFF. The CDR3 coding sequence is TGTGCCAGCAGTGTCCTGGGGCTAGCGGAATGGGACGGGGAGCTGTTTTTT.

The J gene is TRBJ2-7, the V gene TRBV25-1; D is ambiguous. Germline CDR1 MGHDK, CDR2 SYGVNS. Trimming took 7 bases from V and 0 from J, leaving 10 bases between them. The CDR3 is 13 amino acids. CDR3 loop: CASTPVYSYEQYF. The CDR3 DNA reads as TGTGCCAGCACTCCAGTTTACTCCTACGAGCAGTACTTC.